This T cell receptor (beta chain) was captured by sequencing in a study of blood T cells in healthy people across ages. Using a J-beta primer mix together with a sample-barcoded 5' primer, a second PCR was run for about 7 to 12 cycles. From each sample, at least 3 million paired-end reads containing CDR3 were obtained. Each CDR3 protein gets one entry after TCRdb re-called the 5' RACE reads with MiXCR. The sample comprises under 1,000,000 distinct CDR3 sequences, about 42% of which are singletons, and about a sixth rests with the top ten. Per the germline V gene, CDR1 is ENHRY and CDR2 is SYGVKD. The CDR3 has 16 amino acids. V was clipped by 4 bases and J by 11 bases; unmatched bases: 12. This clonotype was observed many times. A much larger clonotype is one base distant, so this may be a read error.

The chain recombines TRBV10-3 with TRBJ2-5, with 14 bases aligning to TRBD2. The TCR sequence derives from a man older than 75 in good health. The sequenced sample was blood. This CDR3 reads CAISVTSGRALNEQYF. CDR3 in DNA: TGTGCCATCAGTGTGACTAGCGGGAGGGCTCTCAATGAGCAGTACTTC.